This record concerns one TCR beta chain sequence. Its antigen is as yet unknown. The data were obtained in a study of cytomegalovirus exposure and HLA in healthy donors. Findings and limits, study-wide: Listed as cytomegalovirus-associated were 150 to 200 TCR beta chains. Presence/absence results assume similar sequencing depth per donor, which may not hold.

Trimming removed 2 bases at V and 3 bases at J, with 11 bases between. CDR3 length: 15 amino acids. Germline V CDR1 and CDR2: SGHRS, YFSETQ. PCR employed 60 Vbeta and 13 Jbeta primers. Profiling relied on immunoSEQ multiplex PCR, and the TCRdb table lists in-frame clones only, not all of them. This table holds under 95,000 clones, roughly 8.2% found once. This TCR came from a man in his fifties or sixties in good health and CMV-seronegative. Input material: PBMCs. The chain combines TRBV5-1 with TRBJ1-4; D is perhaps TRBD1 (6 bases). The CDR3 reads CASSFTGTANEKLFF. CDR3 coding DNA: TGCGCCAGCAGCTTTACAGGGACGGCTAATGAAAAACTGTTTTTT. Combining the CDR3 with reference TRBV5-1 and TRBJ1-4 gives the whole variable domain KAGVTQTPRYLIKTRGQQVTLSCSPISGHRSVSWYQQTPGQGLQFLFEYFSETQRNKGNFPGRFSGRQFSNSRSEMNVSTLELGDSALYLCASSFTGTANEKLFFGSGTQLSVL.